The sequence of this T cell receptor beta chain was determined in a study of cytomegalovirus exposure and HLA in healthy donors. Primers included in the PCR were 60 Vbeta and 13 Jbeta primers. Some clones are missing from TCRdb's copy, which holds only in-frame ones; the method was immunoSEQ multiplex PCR. Counted here are 150,000 to 170,000 clones, 65% to 75% occurring once; the ten biggest clones make up under 2.5%. The CDR3 runs 13 residues. CDR1 and CDR2 (germline): SEHNR, FQNEAQ (reference sequence). The V and J ends lost 5 bases and 8 bases respectively, with 10 bases between them. This clone was detected a few times.

The gene calls are TRBV7-9 and TRBJ1-6; D remains unclear. The source material was PBMCs. This clonotype was obtained from a man aged 30-40 years in good health and CMV-seronegative. The CDR3 DNA follows: TGTGCCAGCAGCCCCCCGGAGTATTCACCCCTCCACTTT. Encoded protein: CASSPPEYSPLHF.